This is a list of T cell receptor beta chains from one sample in a study of T cell responses to AZD1222 COVID-19 vaccine. Profiling relied on immunoSEQ multiplex PCR, and the TCRdb table lists in-frame clones only, not all of them. The sample records around 160,000 clones, under 95% being singletons. The sample in question was peripheral blood, obtained on day 0 of AZD1222 vaccination. These receptor sequences come from an adult in good health. The CDR3 runs from the conserved cysteine through the conserved F or W. D genes are given only for firm matches. Clone size appears in some rows only: once, few, many, or a class for an expanded clone.

J gene | V gene | D gene | clone size | CDR3 DNA | CDR3 protein
TRBJ1-3 | TRBV10-3 | - | - | TGTGCCATCAGTGATACAGGGAGTCCTTCCGGAAACACCATATATTTT | CAISDTGSPSGNTIYF
TRBJ1-1 | TRBV23-1 | - | - | TGCGCCAGCAGTCCAGGGAGTGGAAGGAACACTGAAGCTTTCTTT | CASSPGSGRNTEAFF
TRBJ1-1 | TRBV19 | TRBD1 | - | TGTGCCAGTAGTGACCGGGACAGGGGGCGATCGGGCACTGAAGCTTTCTTT | CASSDRDRGRSGTEAFF
TRBJ1-3 | TRBV20-1 | - | - | TGCAGTGCTAAGGGACACACCATATATTTT | CSAKGHTIYF
TRBJ1-2 | TRBV5-6 | - | - | TGTGCCAGCAGCCCTACAGGGTCTAACTATGGCTACACCTTC | CASSPTGSNYGYTF
TRBJ2-3 | TRBV29-1 | - | - | TGCAGCGTAGGAGGGGGAAATACGCAGTATTTT | CSVGGGNTQYF
TRBJ2-3 | TRBV4-2 | - | - | TGTGCCAGCAGCCAAGAGGTCGGGGGATCCTTCACAGATACGCAGTATTTT | CASSQEVGGSFTDTQYF
TRBJ2-2 | TRBV7-9 | - | few | TGTGCCAGCAGCTTAGTGCCAGGAACCGGGGAGCTGTTTTTT | CASSLVPGTGELFF
TRBJ1-4 | TRBV15 | TRBD1 | once | TGTGCCACCAGCAGCGGGGAGGGGGCATCTAATGAAAAACTGTTTTTT | CATSSGEGASNEKLFF
TRBJ2-7 | TRBV5-8 | - | - | TGTGCCAGCAGCTTAAACAGGGTCTACGAGCAGTACTTC | CASSLNRVYEQYF
TRBJ1-6 | TRBV9 | - | - | TGTGCCAGCAGCGTGAAGAATTCACCCCTCCACTTT | CASSVKNSPLHF
TRBJ2-5 | TRBV7-2 | TRBD2 | - | TGTGCCAGCAGCTTAGGGACTAGCCCCCTGGAGACCCAGTACTTC | CASSLGTSPLETQYF
TRBJ2-7 | TRBV2 | TRBD2 | - | TGTGCCAGCAGTGACCAAGCGGGGGGGCTCTACGAGCAGTACTTC | CASSDQAGGLYEQYF
TRBJ2-1 | TRBV12-3/TRBV12-4 | - | - | TGTGCCAGCACCCTCGGGGGTGAGCAGTTCTTC | CASTLGGEQFF
TRBJ1-2 | TRBV6-2/TRBV6-3 | - | once | TGTGCCAGCAGCTTAAACAGCGCCGCGAGGGGCTACACCTTC | CASSLNSAARGYTF
TRBJ1-2 | TRBV19 | TRBD1 | few | TGTGCCAGTAGTGTCGACAGGGGTGGCTACACCTTC | CASSVDRGGYTF
TRBJ2-3 | TRBV10-3 | - | - | TGTGCCATCACCCGGGACGTTAGCACAGATACGCAGTATTTT | CAITRDVSTDTQYF
TRBJ1-3 | TRBV7-2 | - | - | TGTGCCAGCAGCTTACTGGGGCAGGTAGCGGGTGGAAACACCATATATTTT | CASSLLGQVAGGNTIYF
TRBJ2-1 | TRBV7-9 | TRBD2 | - | TGTGCCAGCAGCTCTAGTAAGCTAGCGGTCCAGTCAGGCGATGAGCAGTTCTTC | CASSSSKLAVQSGDEQFF
TRBJ1-1 | TRBV25-1 | - | once | TGTGCCAGCAGTGAATTCACTGAAGCTTTCTTT | CASSEFTEAFF
TRBJ1-3 | TRBV5-1 | - | - | TGCGCCAGCAGCTTGGAAGCTCGTGGAAACACCATATATTTT | CASSLEARGNTIYF
TRBJ1-2 | TRBV3-1/TRBV3-2 | - | - | TGTGCCAGCAGCCAAGATCTGGGGAGGAACTATGGCTACACCTTC | CASSQDLGRNYGYTF
TRBJ2-3 | TRBV28 | TRBD2 | - | TGTGCCAGCAGTCCCCCTAACCTAGCGGGAGAGACAGATACGCAGTATTTT | CASSPPNLAGETDTQYF
TRBJ1-1 | TRBV7-2 | - | - | TGTGCCAGCAGCTTACAAGGGGGAAACACTGAAGCTTTCTTT | CASSLQGGNTEAFF
TRBJ1-2 | TRBV7-2 | - | - | TGTGCCAGCAGCTTAGTCGGCACAGGGACAACTAACTATGGCTACACCTTC | CASSLVGTGTTNYGYTF
TRBJ1-2 | TRBV9 | - | - | TGTGCCAGCAGCGACTCCTATGGCTACACCTTC | CASSDSYGYTF
TRBJ1-6 | TRBV4-2 | TRBD1 | - | TGTGCCAGCAGCCCCCCTATAGGGGGCAGGGATTCACCCCTCCACTTT | CASSPPIGGRDSPLHF
TRBJ1-5 | TRBV19 | - | - | TGTGCCAGTAGTATGGGGGCAGGAGGTGAATATCAGCCCCAGCATTTT | CASSMGAGGEYQPQHF